Each of the 31 T cell receptor beta chains below was sequenced from the same sample in a study of cytomegalovirus exposure and HLA in healthy donors. Researchers ran the PCR with 60 Vbeta and 13 Jbeta primers. Assay used: immunoSEQ multiplex PCR; TCRdb lists only in-frame clones, some missing. The repertoire has 250,000 to 300,000 clones, approximately 84% of them found once; the top ten carry 1.5% to 2%. The sample comprised PBMCs. These receptors all stem from a woman in her 40s in good health and CMV-seropositive.

This sequence joins TRBV27 and TRBJ2-6, with 8 bases fitting TRBD1. Trimming removed 3 bases from V and 2 bases from J; junction bases left unmatched: 3. Germline V gene data show CDR1 as MNHEY and CDR2 as SMNVEV (reference sequence). The CDR3 sequence is 16 residues long. The CDR3 DNA is TGTGCCAGCAGTTTTGGACAGGGCACTGGGGCCAACGTCCTGACTTTC. This sequence encodes CASSFGQGTGANVLTF.

The rearrangement links TRBV4-3 to TRBJ2-3; 7 bases are a match to TRBD1. Germline lookup yields CDR1 LGHNA and CDR2 YSLEER. Trimming at V came to 0 bases and at J to 5 bases, leaving 2 bases not matched to a gene. The CDR3 is 14 amino acids. CDR3 loop: CASSQDPGGDTQYF. The CDR3 coding sequence is TGCGCCAGCAGCCAAGATCCAGGGGGAGATACGCAGTATTTT.

J is TRBJ1-6 and V is TRBV19; D is perhaps TRBD1 (6 bases). The germline V gene has CDR1 LNHDA and CDR2 SQIVND (reference sequence). The CDR3 has 16 amino acids. V lost 3 bases and J 0 bases, leaving 9 bases between the germline ends. The CDR3: CASSIPDSSYNSPLHF. CDR3 DNA sequence: TGTGCCAGTAGTATCCCGGACAGCTCCTATAATTCACCCCTCCACTTT.

This chain links TRBV29-1 with TRBJ1-1; possible D gene TRBD1, 6 bases. CDR1 SQVTM and CDR2 ANQGSEA come from the germline V gene. This CDR3 comprises 13 residues. Trimming pared 6 bases from V and 3 bases from J, leaving 14 bases between. CDR3 protein: CSVVAGAHTEAFF. CDR3 nucleotide sequence: TGCAGCGTGGTAGCAGGGGCACACACTGAAGCTTTCTTT.

In its sample, this clone was seen once. This chain uses TRBV27 with TRBJ2-7; 7 nucleotides agree with TRBD2. From germline, CDR1 is MNHEY and CDR2 SMNVEV (reference sequence). This CDR3 is built from 15 residues. J was trimmed by 0 bases and V by 2 bases; bases with no gene match: 4. CDR3 protein: CASSLAGEDSYEQYF. The CDR3 DNA sequence: TGTGCCAGCAGTTTAGCGGGAGAGGACTCCTACGAGCAGTACTTC.

The chain has TRBV6-5 and TRBJ2-1, with TRBD2 as a possible D gene (5 bases). V was pared by 0 bases and J by 0 bases, with 9 bases between. Germline V gives CDR1 MNHEY, CDR2 SVGAGI. This CDR3 is built from 16 residues. In nucleotides, the CDR3 is TGTGCCAGCAGTTACTCGCCCAGCGGCTCCTACAATGAGCAGTTCTTC. Translation gives CASSYSPSGSYNEQFF.

This chain joins TRBV7-8 and TRBJ1-4; D is ambiguous. The V end lost 2 bases, the J end lost 3 bases, and 13 bases lay between the germline ends. In germline, CDR1 is SGHVS, CDR2 FQNEAQ. The CDR3 contains 16 residues. The CDR3 loop reads CASSLMRASANEKLFF. The CDR3 nucleotides read TGTGCCAGCAGCTTAATGAGAGCTAGCGCTAATGAAAAACTGTTTTTT.

The chain combines TRBV21-1 with TRBJ2-2; no check of the table's D call, TRBD2, against the DNA was made. TRBV21-1 is a known pseudogene. This CDR3 region has 15 residues. CDR3 in amino acids: CAEKRTSGRAGELFF. The CDR3 DNA follows: TGTGCCGAAAAAAGGACTAGCGGGAGGGCCGGGGAGCTGTTTTTT.

This sequence joins TRBV27 and TRBJ1-1; 7 bases agree with TRBD1. Germline lookup yields CDR1 MNHEY and CDR2 SMNVEV (reference sequence). This CDR3 has 14 amino acids. The V segment lost 2 bases and the J segment 0 bases; nucleotides outside the gene matches: 0. This chain's CDR3 is CASSLRGLNTEAFF. CDR3 in DNA: TGTGCCAGCAGTTTAAGGGGGCTGAACACTGAAGCTTTCTTT.

This rearrangement joins TRBV5-1 to TRBJ1-5; 7 nucleotides line up with TRBD1. V shed 1 base, J shed 4 bases, and the junction held 5 bases outside the gene matches. CDR3 size: 15 residues. In germline, CDR1 is SGHRS, CDR2 YFSETQ. CDR3 protein: CASSLTGDGNQPQHF. The CDR3 coding sequence is TGCGCCAGCAGCTTGACAGGGGATGGTAATCAGCCCCAGCATTTT.

Notes on this clone: The sample holds other DNA sequences that translate to the same CDR3. The J gene is TRBJ2-1, the V gene TRBV27; possible D gene TRBD2, 5 bases. This CDR3 contains 12 residues. V lost 6 bases and J 6 bases, leaving 9 bases between the germline ends. CDR1 is MNHEY and CDR2 is SMNVEV in the germline V gene (reference sequence). CDR3 residues: CASSPGGNEQFF. As DNA, the CDR3 is TGTGCCAGCAGCCCCGGAGGCAATGAGCAGTTCTTC.

The table lists this clone with a count of one. Here the CDR3 DNA reads TGTGCCAGCAGCATAGGGAGTCCCACAGATACGCAGTATTTT. This encodes CASSIGSPTDTQYF. This rearrangement joins TRBV2 to TRBJ2-3, with D tentatively TRBD2 (5 bases). Deletions cut 6 bases from V and 2 bases from J, with 12 bases between. This CDR3 is 14 amino acids long. CDR1 and CDR2 (germline): SNHLY, FYNNEI.

V is TRBV5-1 and J is TRBJ1-4; TRBD1 agrees at 7 bases. This CDR3 comprises 16 residues. Trimming at V came to 0 bases and at J to 5 bases, leaving 7 bases not matched to a gene. Germline assignment: CDR1 SGHRS and CDR2 YFSETQ. CDR3 sequence reads: CASSLEPGQINEKLFF. The CDR3 DNA sequence: TGCGCCAGCAGCTTGGAACCGGGACAGATCAATGAAAAACTGTTTTTT. The full variable domain, with the rest looked up from reference TRBV5-1 and TRBJ1-4, is KAGVTQTPRYLIKTRGQQVTLSCSPISGHRSVSWYQQTPGQGLQFLFEYFSETQRNKGNFPGRFSGRQFSNSRSEMNVSTLELGDSALYLCASSLEPGQINEKLFFGSGTQLSVL.

The chain has TRBV19 and TRBJ1-2, with D possibly matching TRBD1 (5 bases). Looked up from germline, CDR1 is LNHDA and CDR2 is SQIVND (reference sequence). Deletions cut 7 bases from V and 4 bases from J, with 16 bases between. This CDR3 has 14 amino acids. CDR3 amino acids: CASKNLGVSYGYTF. CDR3 nucleotide sequence: TGTGCCAGTAAAAACCTAGGGGTGAGCTATGGCTACACCTTC.

The gene calls are TRBV9 and TRBJ1-1; D is unresolved. CDR3 size: 16 residues. Germline V gives CDR1 SGDLS, CDR2 YYNGEE. Trimming removed 3 bases from V and 2 bases from J, with 17 bases in between. CDR3 loop: CASSEFSRESNTEAFF. In DNA form, the CDR3 reads TGTGCCAGCAGCGAGTTTTCTAGGGAGTCTAACACTGAAGCTTTCTTT. The whole variable domain, filled in from reference TRBV9 and TRBJ1-1, reads DSGVTQTPKHLITATGQRVTLRCSPRSGDLSVYWYQQSLDQGLQFLIQYYNGEERAKGNILERFSAQQFPDLHSELNLSSLELGDSALYFCASSEFSRESNTEAFFGQGTRLTVV.

This clone was counted only a few times. V gene TRBV5-1 combines with J gene TRBJ1-4; 8 bases agree with TRBD1. CDR1 is SGHRS, CDR2 YFSETQ, per germline. J gave up 8 bases and V 0 bases, and 9 bases lay outside the gene matches. CDR3 length equals 16 residues. As DNA, the CDR3 is TGCGCCAGCAGCTTGGCTCCAGGGGGCATGGAAGAAAAACTGTTTTTT. It yields the protein CASSLAPGGMEEKLFF.

The CDR3 reads CAISPSNGRAGEQFF. The CDR3 bases are TGTGCCATCAGCCCGTCGAACGGGAGGGCCGGCGAGCAGTTCTTC. The V gene is TRBV10-3, the J gene TRBJ2-1, with 8 positions matching TRBD2. The CDR3 has 15 amino acids. Trimming at V came to 6 bases and at J to 10 bases, leaving 14 bases not matched to a gene. Germline lookup yields CDR1 ENHRY and CDR2 SYGVKD.

The rearrangement joins TRBV10-3 to TRBJ1-2, with D possibly TRBD1 on 6 matching bases. From germline, CDR1 is ENHRY and CDR2 SYGVKD. The CDR3 is 13 amino acids. Trimming removed 5 bases at V and 4 bases at J, with 11 bases between. CDR3 DNA: TGTGCCATCAGTCGGGACACCACCTATGGCTACACCTTC. Its translation: CAISRDTTYGYTF.

The chain recombines TRBV4-3 with TRBJ2-4; 11 bases align to TRBD2. The CDR3 runs 20 residues. The junction had 13 bases not matched to a gene; V was cut back by 0 bases and J by 3 bases. The V gene's germline CDR1 is LGHNA and CDR2 YSLEER. The chain's CDR3 is CASSQDLGSGRAEVKNIQYF. CDR3 bases: TGCGCCAGCAGCCAAGATCTGGGTAGCGGGAGGGCCGAGGTCAAAAACATTCAGTACTTC.

This clone was seen only once. The V gene is TRBV9, the J gene TRBJ2-7, with TRBD2 identical over 7 bases. The CDR3 is 17 residues long. The germline V gene has CDR1 SGDLS and CDR2 YYNGEE. Trimming cost V 1 base and J 0 bases; bases outside gene matches: 10. CDR3 bases: TGTGCCAGCAGCGTAATGGCTAGCGGAACGGGCTCCTACGAGCAGTACTTC. Its translation: CASSVMASGTGSYEQYF.

The chain is built from TRBV14 and TRBJ1-2, with D possibly TRBD1 on 6 matching bases. Germline CDR1 reads SGHDN; CDR2 reads FVKESK. CDR3 size: 14 residues. Deletions cut 0 bases from V and 5 bases from J, with 10 bases between. The CDR3: CASSQDGTWYGYTF. CDR3 in DNA: TGTGCCAGCAGCCAAGATGGGACATGGTATGGCTACACCTTC.

The V gene is TRBV7-8, the J gene TRBJ2-1; D is unresolved. The CDR3 is made up of 12 amino acids. Germline V CDR1 and CDR2: SGHVS, FQNEAQ. The V end lost 4 bases, the J end lost 8 bases, and 9 bases lay between the germline ends. CDR3 sequence (DNA): TGTGCCAGCAGCTATAGTTCCGATGAGCAGTTCTTC. Translated: CASSYSSDEQFF.

This chain links TRBV6-4 with TRBJ1-1; no reliable D call. With 3 bases removed from V and 0 bases from J, the gap between germline ends came to 8 bases. From germline, CDR1 is MRHNA and CDR2 SNTAGT. The CDR3 is made up of 14 amino acids. The CDR3 region is CASSESPMNTEAFF. CDR3 bases: TGTGCCAGCAGTGAAAGCCCCATGAACACTGAAGCTTTCTTT.

In nucleotides, the CDR3 is TGTGCCTGGAGCCCTGGGAGTTGGAAAGATACGCAGTATTTT. Translation gives CAWSPGSWKDTQYF. This chain uses TRBV30 with TRBJ2-3; tentatively, D is TRBD2 (5 bases). With 3 bases removed from V and 5 bases from J, the gap between germline ends came to 15 bases. There are 14 residues in the CDR3. Germline-derived CDR1 and CDR2 are GTSNPN and SVGIG (reference sequence).

The V and J genes are TRBV19 and TRBJ2-1; 9 bases fit TRBD2. Germline values: CDR1 LNHDA, CDR2 SQIVND (reference sequence). Trimming cost V 6 bases and J 5 bases; bases outside gene matches: 8. The CDR3 spans 15 residues. The CDR3 sequence: CASSTSAGGHNEQFF. The CDR3 DNA is TGTGCCAGTAGCACATCAGCGGGAGGCCACAATGAGCAGTTCTTC. The whole variable domain, remainder taken from reference TRBV19 and TRBJ2-1, is DGGITQSPKYLFRKEGQNVTLSCEQNLNHDAMYWYRQDPGQGLRLIYYSQIVNDFQKGDIAEGYSVSREKKESFPLTVTSAQKNPTAFYLCASSTSAGGHNEQFFGPGTRLTVL.

The rearrangement uses TRBV28 and TRBJ1-2, with 8 nucleotides matching TRBD1. The CDR3 has 13 residues. Germline assignment: CDR1 MDHEN and CDR2 SYDVKM. The V and J ends lost 4 bases and 8 bases, in that order; junction bases with no gene match: 6. The CDR3 sequence: CASSSDREDGYTF. In DNA, the CDR3 is TGTGCCAGCAGTTCGGACAGGGAAGACGGCTACACCTTC.

This sequence joins TRBV28 and TRBJ2-1; a weak D match, TRBD2 (7 bases). This CDR3 region has 16 residues. V was pared by 6 bases and J by 10 bases, with 25 bases between. Germline assignment: CDR1 MDHEN and CDR2 SYDVKM. CDR3 DNA: TGTGCCAGCAGCCAACCCGGGACTACCAACCAGGGGGAGCAGTTCTTC. The encoded protein is CASSQPGTTNQGEQFF.

This clone was counted only a few times. V and J are TRBV29-1 and TRBJ1-4; D not certain. Trimming cost V 2 bases and J 4 bases, with 14 bases left between them. Germline lookup yields CDR1 SQVTM and CDR2 ANQGSEA. This CDR3 comprises 15 residues. CDR3 protein: CSVENRVGVNEKLFF. The DNA for the CDR3 is TGCAGCGTTGAAAATCGTGTCGGGGTTAATGAAAAACTGTTTTTT.

The chain uses TRBV28 and TRBJ1-2; perhaps TRBD1 as D (5 bases). CDR3 length equals 12 residues. With 8 bases removed from V and 5 bases from J, the gap between germline ends came to 12 bases. The germline CDR1 and CDR2 sequences are MDHEN and SYDVKM. The CDR3 region is CASHAGYYGYTF. In nucleotides, the CDR3 is TGTGCCAGCCACGCAGGGTATTATGGCTACACCTTC.

The chain joins TRBV27 to TRBJ2-5; TRBD2 aligns across 11 bases. The CDR3 contains 18 residues. J gave up 4 bases and V 0 bases, and 10 bases lay outside the gene matches. The germline V gene has CDR1 MNHEY and CDR2 SMNVEV (reference sequence). CDR3 sequence reads: CASSLSASGRQRGETQYF. Written as DNA, the CDR3 is TGTGCCAGCAGTTTATCGGCTAGCGGGAGGCAACGTGGAGAGACCCAGTACTTC.

V gene TRBV6-5 combines with J gene TRBJ1-1; a possible D gene is TRBD1 (5 bases). The CDR3 consists of 15 residues. Germline loops: CDR1 MNHEY, CDR2 SVGAGI. V was cut by 0 bases and J by 4 bases, with 12 bases left in between. For the CDR3, the DNA is TGTGCCAGCAGTTACTCGGAGGGGTTGGGCACTGAAGCTTTCTTT. Translation gives CASSYSEGLGTEAFF.